Listed below are T cell receptor beta chains from one sample, sequenced in a study of shared clonotypes between healthy human individuals. Profiled with immunoSEQ multiplex PCR; TCRdb holds only in-frame clones, not every one. The sample holds about 590,000 clones, roughly 95% seen once. Sequenced: naive CD8+ T cells sorted from blood. The receptors stem from a woman aged 30 to 39 in good health. CDR3s include the opening cysteine and the closing phenylalanine or tryptophan. Each record gives: V gene, CDR3 protein.

v_call: TRBV28
cdr3_aa: CASSLLSVDQEQYF

v_call: TRBV7-7
cdr3_aa: CASSLAWTGELFF

v_call: TRBV11-3
cdr3_aa: CASSFGQGNTEAFF

v_call: TRBV13
cdr3_aa: CASSSPPKGTYEQYF

v_call: TRBV9
cdr3_aa: CASSGSRDRNSNYGYTF

v_call: TRBV7-8
cdr3_aa: CASSSLSGLATIFIGSYEQYF

v_call: TRBV6-1
cdr3_aa: CASSEAGTSYEQYF

v_call: TRBV9
cdr3_aa: CASSGGVPYEQYF

v_call: TRBV11-1
cdr3_aa: CASSFRTKGASNYGYTF

v_call: TRBV27
cdr3_aa: CASSLFGVSGNTIYF

v_call: TRBV7-9
cdr3_aa: CASSLLGEDTQYF

v_call: TRBV4-1
cdr3_aa: CASSQETQRVYNEQFF

v_call: TRBV14
cdr3_aa: CASSPELAGARLGLNEQFF

v_call: TRBV9
cdr3_aa: CASSVGGSGRLYEQYF

v_call: TRBV28
cdr3_aa: CASSPLYGAGYGYEQYF

v_call: TRBV15
cdr3_aa: CATSIPSGLAQQYF

v_call: TRBV28
cdr3_aa: CASSLELLGGNTIYF

v_call: TRBV6-6
cdr3_aa: CASTVDRWNTEAFF

v_call: TRBV19
cdr3_aa: CASSTSPRETNEKLFF

v_call: TRBV5-6
cdr3_aa: CASSFRWERDNEQFF

v_call: TRBV2
cdr3_aa: CASSGGRPEAFF

v_call: TRBV5-6
cdr3_aa: CASSWPGTATGELFF

v_call: TRBV11-2
cdr3_aa: CASSQWDVGEQYF

v_call: TRBV7-9
cdr3_aa: CASSMRTSAYTQYF

v_call: TRBV28
cdr3_aa: CASSFWTEGSSTIYF

v_call: TRBV11-2
cdr3_aa: CASSLVWGRQETQYF

v_call: TRBV6-4
cdr3_aa: CASRSDQYNEQFF

v_call: TRBV2
cdr3_aa: CASSTGVGYEQYF

v_call: TRBV7-9
cdr3_aa: CASSLSKSLYNEQFF

v_call: TRBV27
cdr3_aa: CASSYTSRSGELFF

v_call: TRBV9
cdr3_aa: CASSASSGSYNEQFF